This TCR beta chain comes out of a study of blood T cell repertoires in COVID-19. Overall study: In each case, the material was cDNA or gDNA derived from T cells, B-cell-depleted T cells, or PBMCs.

Clones were sequenced by immunoSEQ multiplex PCR, and TCRdb holds only the in-frame ones, with some missing. The table includes some 300,000 clones, about 87% detected once. The germline V gene has CDR1 MNHEY and CDR2 SVGAGI. V trimming: 4 bases; J trimming: 8 bases; junction bases outside the gene matches: 11. The length of the CDR3 is 16 residues. This TCR derives from a man between 70 and 80 years old with acute or convalescent COVID-19. V is TRBV6-5 and J is TRBJ1-4, with 9 nucleotides matching TRBD1. Input material: peripheral blood. The CDR3 spells CASSSLDRGRREKLFF. The CDR3 nucleotides are TGTGCCAGCAGTTCCCTGGACAGGGGAAGACGAGAAAAACTGTTTTTT.